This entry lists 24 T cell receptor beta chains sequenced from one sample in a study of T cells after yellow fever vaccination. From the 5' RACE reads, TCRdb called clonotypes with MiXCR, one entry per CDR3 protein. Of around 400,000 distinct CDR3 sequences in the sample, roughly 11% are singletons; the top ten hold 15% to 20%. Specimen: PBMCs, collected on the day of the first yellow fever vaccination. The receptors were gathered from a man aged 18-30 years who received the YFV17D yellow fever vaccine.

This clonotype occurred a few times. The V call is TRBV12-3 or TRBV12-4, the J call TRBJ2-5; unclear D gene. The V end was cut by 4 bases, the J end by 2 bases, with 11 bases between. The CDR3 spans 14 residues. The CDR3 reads CASSSTASQETQYF. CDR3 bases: TGTGCCAGCAGTTCTACGGCCTCTCAAGAGACCCAGTACTTC.

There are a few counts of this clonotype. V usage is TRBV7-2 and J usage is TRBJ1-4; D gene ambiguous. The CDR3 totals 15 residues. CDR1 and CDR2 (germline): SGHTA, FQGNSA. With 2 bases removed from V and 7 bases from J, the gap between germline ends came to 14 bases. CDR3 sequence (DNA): TGTGCCAGCAGCTTACTCGGGGTTCCTGGTGAAAAACTGTTTTTT. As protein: CASSLLGVPGEKLFF.

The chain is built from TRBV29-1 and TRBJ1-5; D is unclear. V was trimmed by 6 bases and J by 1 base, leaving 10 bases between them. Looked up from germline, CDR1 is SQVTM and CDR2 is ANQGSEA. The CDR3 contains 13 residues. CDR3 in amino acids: CSVSVDSNQPQHF. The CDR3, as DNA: TGCAGCGTCTCGGTTGACAGCAATCAGCCCCAGCATTTT.

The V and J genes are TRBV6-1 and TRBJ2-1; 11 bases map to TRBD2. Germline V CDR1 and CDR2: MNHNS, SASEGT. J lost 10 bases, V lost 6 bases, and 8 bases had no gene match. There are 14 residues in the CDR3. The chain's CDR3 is CASRIAGGLVEQFF. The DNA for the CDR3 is TGTGCCAGCAGAATAGCGGGGGGGCTCGTGGAGCAGTTCTTC.

The CDR3 loop is CASSDSDLAGKQETQYF. The DNA for the CDR3 is TGTGCCAGCAGTGATTCCGATCTAGCGGGAAAACAAGAGACCCAGTACTTC. The chain is built from TRBV6-4 and TRBJ2-5; 9 positions agree with TRBD2. The germline CDR1 and CDR2 sequences are MRHNA and SNTAGT. V gave up 3 bases and J gave up 2 bases; unmatched junction bases: 10. This CDR3 is 17 amino acids long.

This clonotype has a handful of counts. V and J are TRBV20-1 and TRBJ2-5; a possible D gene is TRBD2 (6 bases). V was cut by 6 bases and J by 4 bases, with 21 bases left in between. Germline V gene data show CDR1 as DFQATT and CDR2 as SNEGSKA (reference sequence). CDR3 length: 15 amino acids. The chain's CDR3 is CSALVRDSHLETQYF. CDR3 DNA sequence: TGCAGTGCACTCGTCCGGGACTCACACTTAGAGACCCAGTACTTC.

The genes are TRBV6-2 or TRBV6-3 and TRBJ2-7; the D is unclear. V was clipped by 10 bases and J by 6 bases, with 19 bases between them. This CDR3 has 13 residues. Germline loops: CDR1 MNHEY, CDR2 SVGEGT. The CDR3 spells CATSQVDFSEQYF. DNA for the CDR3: TGTGCCACTTCCCAGGTAGACTTCAGCGAGCAGTACTTC.

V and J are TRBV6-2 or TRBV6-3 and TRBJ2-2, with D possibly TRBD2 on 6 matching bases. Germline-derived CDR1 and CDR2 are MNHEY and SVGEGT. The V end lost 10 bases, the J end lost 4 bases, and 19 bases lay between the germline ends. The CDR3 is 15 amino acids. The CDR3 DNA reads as TGTGCCACCAACGAGGTCTTAGCGGTCACCGGGGAGCTGTTTTTT. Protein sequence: CATNEVLAVTGELFF.

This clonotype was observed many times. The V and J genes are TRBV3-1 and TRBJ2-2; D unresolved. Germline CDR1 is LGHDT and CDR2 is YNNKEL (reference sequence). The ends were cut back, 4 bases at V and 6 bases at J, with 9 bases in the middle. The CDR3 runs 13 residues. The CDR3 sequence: CASSPDGPGELFF. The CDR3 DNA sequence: TGTGCCAGCAGCCCGGACGGGCCCGGGGAGCTGTTTTTT.

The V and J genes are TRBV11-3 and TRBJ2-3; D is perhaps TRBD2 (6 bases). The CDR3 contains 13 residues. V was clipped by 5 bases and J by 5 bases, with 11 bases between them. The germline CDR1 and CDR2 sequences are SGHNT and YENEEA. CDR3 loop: CASSRLGGDTQYF. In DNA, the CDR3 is TGTGCCAGCAGCCGACTCGGGGGAGATACGCAGTATTTT.

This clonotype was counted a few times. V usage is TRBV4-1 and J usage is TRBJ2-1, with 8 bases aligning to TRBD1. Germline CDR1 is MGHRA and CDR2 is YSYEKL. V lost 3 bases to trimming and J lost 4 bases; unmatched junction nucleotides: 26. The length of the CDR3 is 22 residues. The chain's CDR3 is CASSHLRVGDRGYTNKYNEQFF. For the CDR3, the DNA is TGCGCCAGCAGCCACCTGCGCGTAGGTGACAGGGGCTACACAAATAAATACAATGAGCAGTTCTTC.

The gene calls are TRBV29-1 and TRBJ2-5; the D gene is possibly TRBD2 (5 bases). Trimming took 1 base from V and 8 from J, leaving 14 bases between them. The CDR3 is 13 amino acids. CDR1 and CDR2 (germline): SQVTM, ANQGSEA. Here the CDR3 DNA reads TGCAGCGTTGAAGTAGGAGGACTCATAACCCAGTACTTC. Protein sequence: CSVEVGGLITQYF. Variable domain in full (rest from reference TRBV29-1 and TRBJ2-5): SAVISQKPSRDICQRGTSLTIQCQVDSQVTMMFWYRQQPGQSLTLIATANQGSEATYESGFVIDKFPISRPNLTFSTLTVSNMSPEDSSIYLCSVEVGGLITQYFGPGTRLLVL.

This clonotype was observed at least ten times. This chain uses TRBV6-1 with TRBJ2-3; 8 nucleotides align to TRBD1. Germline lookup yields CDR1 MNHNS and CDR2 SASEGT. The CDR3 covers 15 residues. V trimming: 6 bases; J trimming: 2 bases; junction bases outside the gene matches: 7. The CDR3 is CASRSGGYYTDTQYF. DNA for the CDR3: TGTGCCAGCAGATCAGGGGGCTATTACACAGATACGCAGTATTTT.

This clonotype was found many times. CDR3 in amino acids: CASSGGGGGYTF. CDR3 nucleotides: TGCGCCAGCAGCGGAGGGGGAGGAGGCTACACCTTC. The chain couples TRBV4-1 to TRBJ1-2; D is perhaps TRBD1 (6 bases). Germline CDR1 and CDR2: MGHRA and YSYEKL. This CDR3 is built from 12 residues. V lost 5 bases, J lost 8 bases, and 12 bases lay in between.

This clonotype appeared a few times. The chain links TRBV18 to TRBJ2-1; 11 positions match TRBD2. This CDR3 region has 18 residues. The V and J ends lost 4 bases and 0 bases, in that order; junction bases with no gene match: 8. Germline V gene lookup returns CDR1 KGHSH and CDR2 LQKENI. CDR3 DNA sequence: TGTGCCAGCTCACGAAGTAGCGGGGGGGCCGCCTCCTACAATGAGCAGTTCTTC. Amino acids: CASSRSSGGAASYNEQFF.

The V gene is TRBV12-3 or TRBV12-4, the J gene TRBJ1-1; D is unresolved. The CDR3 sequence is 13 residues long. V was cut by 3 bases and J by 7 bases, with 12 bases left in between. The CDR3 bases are TGTGCCAGCAGTTTCACCCGTACCCATGAAGCTTTCTTT. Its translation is CASSFTRTHEAFF.

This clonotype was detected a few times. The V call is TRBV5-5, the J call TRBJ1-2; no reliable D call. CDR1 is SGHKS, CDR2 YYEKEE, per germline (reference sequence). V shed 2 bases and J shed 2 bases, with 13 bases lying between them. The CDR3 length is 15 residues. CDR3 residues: CASSFIGVANYGYTF. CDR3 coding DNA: TGTGCCAGCAGCTTTATAGGAGTTGCCAACTATGGCTACACCTTC.

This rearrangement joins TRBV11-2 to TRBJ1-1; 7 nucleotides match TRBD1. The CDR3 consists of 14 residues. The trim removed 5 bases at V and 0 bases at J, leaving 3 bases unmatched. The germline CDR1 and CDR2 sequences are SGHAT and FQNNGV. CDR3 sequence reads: CASSQGGMNTEAFF. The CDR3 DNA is TGTGCCAGCAGCCAGGGGGGAATGAACACTGAAGCTTTCTTT.

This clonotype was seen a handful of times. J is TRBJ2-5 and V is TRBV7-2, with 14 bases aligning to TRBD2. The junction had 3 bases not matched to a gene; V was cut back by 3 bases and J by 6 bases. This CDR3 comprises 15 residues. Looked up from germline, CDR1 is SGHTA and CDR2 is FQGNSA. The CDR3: CASSLTSGGVQTQYF. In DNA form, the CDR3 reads TGTGCCAGCAGCTTGACTAGCGGGGGGGTTCAGACCCAGTACTTC.

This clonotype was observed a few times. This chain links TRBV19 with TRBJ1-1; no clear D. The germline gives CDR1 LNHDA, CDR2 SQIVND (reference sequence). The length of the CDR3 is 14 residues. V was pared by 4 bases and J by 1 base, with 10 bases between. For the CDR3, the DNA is TGTGCCAGTAGTACCCCAGGAGGGAACACTGAAGCTTTCTTT. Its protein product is CASSTPGGNTEAFF.

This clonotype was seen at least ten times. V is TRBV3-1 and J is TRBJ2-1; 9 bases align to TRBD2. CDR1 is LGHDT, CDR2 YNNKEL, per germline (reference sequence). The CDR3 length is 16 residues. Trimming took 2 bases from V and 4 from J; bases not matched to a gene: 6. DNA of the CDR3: TGTGCCAGCAGCCAAAGAGGACTAGCGCCTTACAATGAGCAGTTCTTC. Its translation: CASSQRGLAPYNEQFF.

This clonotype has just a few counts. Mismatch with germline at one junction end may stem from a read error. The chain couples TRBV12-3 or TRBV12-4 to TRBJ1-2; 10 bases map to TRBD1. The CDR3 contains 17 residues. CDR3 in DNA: TGTGCCAGCAGTCCAAGGGACAGGGGTGGGCCTAAATATGGCTACACCTTC. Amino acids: CASSPRDRGGPKYGYTF.

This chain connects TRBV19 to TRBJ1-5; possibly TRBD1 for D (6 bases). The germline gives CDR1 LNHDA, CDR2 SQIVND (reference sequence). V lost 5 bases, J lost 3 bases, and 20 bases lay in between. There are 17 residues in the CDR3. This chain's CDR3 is CASSPHPRQALNQPQHF. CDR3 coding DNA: TGTGCCAGTAGTCCCCACCCCAGACAGGCTCTCAATCAGCCCCAGCATTTT.

The CDR3 is CASSLPQGELFF. The CDR3, as DNA: TGCGCCAGCAGCTTACCCCAGGGGGAGCTGTTTTTT. The chain recombines TRBV5-1 with TRBJ2-2; D is ambiguous. V lost 2 bases and J 8 bases, leaving 7 bases between the germline ends. CDR1 and CDR2 (germline): SGHRS, YFSETQ. CDR3 length: 12 amino acids. Variable domain in full (rest from reference TRBV5-1 and TRBJ2-2): KAGVTQTPRYLIKTRGQQVTLSCSPISGHRSVSWYQQTPGQGLQFLFEYFSETQRNKGNFPGRFSGRQFSNSRSEMNVSTLELGDSALYLCASSLPQGELFFGEGSRLTVL.